These T cell receptor beta chains were read from a single sample in a study of blood T cell repertoires in COVID-19. Assay: immunoSEQ multiplex PCR; the TCRdb copy retains only in-frame clones and omits some. The repertoire holds about 320,000 clones, about 82% seen once, with 1.5% to 2% in the top ten. The sequenced material came from peripheral blood. The origin of the receptors is a woman aged 45-65 years with acute or convalescent COVID-19. CDR3s include the opening cysteine and the closing phenylalanine or tryptophan. The D gene is left open where the match is weak. Clone sizes are given selectively: once, few, many, or a class where the clone is expanded.

J gene,D gene,V gene,clone size,CDR3 protein,CDR3 DNA
TRBJ1-5,TRBD1,TRBV28,-,CASSSAGTGTWPQHF,TGTGCCAGCAGTTCAGCCGGGACAGGGACTTGGCCCCAGCATTTT
TRBJ1-6,-,TRBV4-2,-,CASSPQRGTNSPLHF,TGTGCCAGCAGCCCTCAAAGGGGTACTAATTCACCCCTCCACTTT
TRBJ2-3,-,TRBV13,-,CASSLSGSTDTQYF,TGTGCCAGCAGCTTAAGCGGAAGCACAGATACGCAGTATTTT
TRBJ1-2,TRBD1,TRBV11-2,-,CASSTRQGNYGYTF,TGTGCCAGCAGCACCCGACAGGGTAATTATGGCTACACCTTC
TRBJ2-3,-,TRBV11-2,-,CASTSTVTDTQYF,TGTGCCAGCACCTCCACGGTAACAGATACGCAGTATTTT
TRBJ2-7,TRBD1,TRBV27,-,CASSFPPGTGGRGEQYF,TGTGCCAGCAGTTTTCCACCCGGGACAGGGGGCCGCGGCGAGCAGTACTTC
TRBJ1-3,-,TRBV15,-,CATSRVKTVGNTIYF,TGTGCCACCAGCAGAGTTAAAACAGTAGGAAACACCATATATTTT
TRBJ2-5,-,TRBV18,-,CASSLRAGEETQYF,TGTGCCAGCTCCCTTAGGGCCGGGGAAGAGACCCAGTACTTC
TRBJ2-7,TRBD2,TRBV18,-,CASSPGLVLSYEQYF,TGTGCCAGCTCACCGGGACTAGTACTTTCCTACGAGCAGTACTTC
TRBJ1-1,-,TRBV6-5,once,CASSYPPGLGTEAFF,TGTGCCAGCAGTTACCCCCCAGGGCTGGGCACTGAAGCTTTCTTT
TRBJ1-3,-,TRBV7-8,-,CASSLGSKGAGNTIYF,TGTGCCAGCAGCTTAGGTAGTAAGGGAGCTGGAAACACCATATATTTT
TRBJ2-1,-,TRBV9,-,CASSEDSSYNEQFF,TGTGCCAGCAGTGAGGACAGCTCCTACAATGAGCAGTTCTTC
TRBJ2-6,-,TRBV27,-,CASSLQGTGSGANVLTF,TGTGCCAGCAGTTTGCAGGGGACCGGCTCTGGGGCCAACGTCCTGACTTTC
TRBJ2-7,TRBD2,TRBV11-3,-,CASSPSGTSVSEQYF,TGTGCCAGCAGCCCATCCGGGACTAGCGTCAGCGAGCAGTACTTC
TRBJ1-4,TRBD1,TRBV7-2,-,CASSLDRGANEKLFF,TGTGCCAGCAGCTTAGACAGGGGTGCTAATGAAAAACTGTTTTTT
TRBJ2-7,TRBD2,TRBV7-3,-,CASSRGGPAYEQYF,TGTGCCAGCAGCCGGGGGGGTCCGGCCTACGAGCAGTACTTC
TRBJ2-5,TRBD1,TRBV5-1,-,CASSTGTGRETQYF,TGCGCCAGCAGCACCGGGACAGGGAGGGAGACCCAGTACTTC
TRBJ1-1,-,TRBV6-4,-,CASSDPGDNRNTEAFF,TGTGCCAGCAGTGACCCCGGGGATAACAGGAACACTGAAGCTTTCTTT
TRBJ2-1,TRBD2,TRBV10-3,-,CAISLTSGVDEQFF,TGTGCCATCAGTCTGACTAGCGGTGTCGATGAGCAGTTCTTC
TRBJ2-7,TRBD2,TRBV3-1/TRBV3-2,-,CASSPRGTSGTDEQYF,TGTGCCAGCAGCCCCCGCGGGACTAGCGGGACTGACGAGCAGTACTTC
TRBJ1-1,TRBD1,TRBV2,-,CASSSGQGTEAFF,TGTGCCAGCAGTTCTGGACAGGGCACTGAAGCTTTCTTT
TRBJ2-5,TRBD2,TRBV19,-,CASSILSGSSGETQYF,TGTGCCAGTAGTATTCTTAGCGGGAGTTCGGGGGAGACCCAGTACTTC
TRBJ2-3,-,TRBV9,-,CASSADSHSTDTQYF,TGTGCCAGCAGCGCCGACAGTCATAGCACAGATACGCAGTATTTT
TRBJ2-3,-,TRBV18,-,CASSPRRVVGTDTQYF,TGTGCCAGCTCACCACGCCGGGTAGTAGGCACAGATACGCAGTATTTT
TRBJ1-1,-,TRBV2,-,CASTLTENTEAFF,TGTGCCAGCACCCTGACAGAGAACACTGAAGCTTTCTTT
TRBJ2-7,-,TRBV6-5,-,CASSYGESYEQYF,TGTGCCAGCAGTTACGGGGAGTCCTACGAGCAGTACTTC
TRBJ1-6,-,TRBV28,-,CASRGHPSYNSPLHF,TGTGCCAGCCGCGGACATCCCTCCTATAATTCACCCCTCCACTTT
TRBJ1-1,TRBD1,TRBV15,-,CATSRDIGQGATEAFF,TGTGCCACCAGCAGAGATATAGGGCAGGGGGCCACTGAAGCTTTCTTT
TRBJ2-4,-,TRBV18,-,CASSPRMKDSQNIQYF,TGTGCCAGCTCACCACGGATGAAGGACAGCCAAAACATTCAGTACTTC
TRBJ2-3,-,TRBV6-6,-,CASSYSAGAHTDTQYF,TGTGCCAGCAGTTACTCGGCAGGGGCACACACAGATACGCAGTATTTT
TRBJ1-3,-,TRBV28,once,CASSSVTGNTIYF,TGTGCCAGCAGTTCGGTTACTGGAAACACCATATATTTT
TRBJ2-7,-,TRBV7-8,-,CASSLPGENEQYF,TGTGCCAGCAGCTTACCAGGGGAGAACGAGCAGTACTTC
TRBJ1-1,-,TRBV27,-,CASSLSTGPNTEAFF,TGTGCCAGCAGTTTATCGACAGGACCTAACACTGAAGCTTTCTTT
TRBJ1-2,-,TRBV14,-,CASSEVVRRRGYTF,TGTGCCAGCAGCGAAGTTGTGCGGCGGCGGGGCTACACCTTC
TRBJ2-5,-,TRBV5-4,few,CASTSPRRPGTQYF,TGTGCCAGCACCTCCCCCAGGAGGCCGGGGACCCAGTACTTC
TRBJ1-2,-,TRBV30,-,CAWSFAGGGNYGYTF,TGTGCCTGGAGCTTTGCCGGGGGAGGAAACTATGGCTACACCTTC
TRBJ1-4,-,TRBV7-7,-,CASSPGRGGAGQKLFF,TGTGCCAGCAGCCCCGGTCGTGGGGGCGCGGGCCAAAAACTGTTTTTT
TRBJ2-7,-,TRBV10-3,-,CAISVRSTSSYEQYF,TGTGCCATCAGTGTGAGAAGCACGAGCTCCTACGAGCAGTACTTC
TRBJ2-7,-,TRBV28,-,CASSAGPTYEQYF,TGTGCCAGCAGTGCGGGACCCACCTACGAGCAGTACTTC
TRBJ1-2,TRBD1,TRBV7-9,few,CASSLRTGDGYTF,TGTGCCAGCAGCTTAAGGACAGGGGATGGCTACACCTTC
TRBJ1-5,-,TRBV7-2,few,CASSLVAEDNQPQHF,TGTGCCAGCAGCTTAGTTGCAGAAGACAATCAGCCCCAGCATTTT
TRBJ1-1,TRBD1,TRBV3-1/TRBV3-2,-,CASSQALTGGTEAFF,TGTGCCAGCAGCCAAGCATTGACAGGGGGCACTGAAGCTTTCTTT
TRBJ2-3,-,TRBV28,-,CASSLEHGTDTQYF,TGTGCCAGCAGTTTAGAGCACGGGACAGATACGCAGTATTTT
TRBJ1-2,-,TRBV29-1,-,CSVDRVYGYTF,TGCAGCGTTGACAGGGTGTATGGCTACACCTTC
TRBJ2-1,TRBD1,TRBV13,-,CASTRTGLSSYNEQFF,TGTGCCAGCACCAGGACAGGCCTAAGCTCCTACAATGAGCAGTTCTTC
TRBJ1-1,-,TRBV27,once,CASSYRENTEAFF,TGTGCCAGCAGTTACAGGGAGAACACTGAAGCTTTCTTT
TRBJ1-1,-,TRBV19,-,CASSILFGTPGTEAFF,TGTGCCAGTAGTATACTCTTCGGGACACCCGGCACTGAAGCTTTCTTT
TRBJ2-7,-,TRBV27,-,CASQRQPGGEQYF,TGTGCCAGCCAACGTCAGCCGGGCGGGGAGCAGTACTTC
TRBJ2-7,TRBD2,TRBV30,once,CAWNRGLGSYEQYF,TGTGCCTGGAATAGGGGACTAGGCTCCTACGAGCAGTACTTC
TRBJ2-5,TRBD2,TRBV7-3,-,CASSPSGSETQYF,TGTGCCAGCAGCCCAAGCGGGAGTGAGACCCAGTACTTC
TRBJ1-1,TRBD1,TRBV7-9,-,CASSSGTAHFTEAFF,TGTGCCAGCAGCTCGGGGACAGCGCATTTCACTGAAGCTTTCTTT
TRBJ1-6,-,TRBV28,-,CASSFGGAYNSPLHF,TGTGCCAGCAGTTTCGGCGGGGCCTATAATTCACCCCTCCACTTT